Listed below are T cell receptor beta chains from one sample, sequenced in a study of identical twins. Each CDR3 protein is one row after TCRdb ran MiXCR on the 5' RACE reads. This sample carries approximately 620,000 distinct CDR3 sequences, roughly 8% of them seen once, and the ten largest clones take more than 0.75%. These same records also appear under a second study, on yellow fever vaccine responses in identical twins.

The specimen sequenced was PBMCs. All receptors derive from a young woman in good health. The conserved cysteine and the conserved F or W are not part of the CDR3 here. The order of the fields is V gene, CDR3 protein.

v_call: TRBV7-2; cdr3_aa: ASSLGLAKETQY
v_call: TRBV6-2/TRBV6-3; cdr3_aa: ASTSGGLTEAF
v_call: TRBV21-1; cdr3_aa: ASSKKEGLAGIGTDTQY
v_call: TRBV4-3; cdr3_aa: ASSQDGPVGGEKLF
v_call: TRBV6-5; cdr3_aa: ASSYSRWGSYNEQF
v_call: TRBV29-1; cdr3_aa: SVGFHGGSNEQF
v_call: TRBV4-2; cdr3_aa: ASSLKLAANTGELF
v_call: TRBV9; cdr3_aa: ASSLGSIGVGTDTQY
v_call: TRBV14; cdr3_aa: ASSQVGQRGTETQY
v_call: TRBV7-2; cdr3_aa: ASSLGSAGVQQY
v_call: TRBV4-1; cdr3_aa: ASSQVVVQETQY
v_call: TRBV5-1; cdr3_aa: ASSLALAGGPDEQY
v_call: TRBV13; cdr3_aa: ASSGGTSGRSGEQF
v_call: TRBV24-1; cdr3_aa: ATSETHSFQETQY
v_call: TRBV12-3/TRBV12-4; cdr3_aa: ASSLDINNVLT
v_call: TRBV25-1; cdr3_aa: ASTLAGVANEQY
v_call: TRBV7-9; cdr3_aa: ASSLGVPPGELF
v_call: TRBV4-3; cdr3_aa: ASSQDYRGQRQPQH
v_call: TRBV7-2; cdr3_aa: ASSLLAGVQETQY
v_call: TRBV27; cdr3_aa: ASSSGTHEKLF
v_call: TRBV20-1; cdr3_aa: SANTGETYGYT
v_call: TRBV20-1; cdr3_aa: SARDRSRNQETQY
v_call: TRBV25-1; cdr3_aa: ASSEKYRVEEKLF
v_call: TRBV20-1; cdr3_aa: SASRPSGRAERQY
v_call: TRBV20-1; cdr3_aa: SATYRGPTGELF
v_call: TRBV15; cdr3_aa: ATRRPGQDNEKLF